The 10 T cell receptor beta chains presented below share a single source sample, sequenced in a study of T cell repertoires in cytomegalovirus infection. TCRdb processed the reads anew with MiXCR; each CDR3 protein has one entry. The sample holds 290,000 or so distinct CDR3 sequences, approximately 10% seen once. The sample taken for sequencing was PBMCs. The receptors were sampled from a human donor in good health (CMV status not recorded). Some clones in this sample may be carry-over from other donors' samples.

At least ten counts were recorded for this clonotype. This chain connects TRBV11-2 to TRBJ1-1; 9 bases match TRBD1. V shed 5 bases, J shed 3 bases, and the junction held 4 bases outside the gene matches. CDR1 and CDR2 (germline): SGHAT, FQNNGV. The CDR3 is made up of 14 amino acids. In nucleotides, the CDR3 is TGTGCCAGCAGCCCCCGGACAGGGGACACTGAAGCTTTCTTT. Its protein is CASSPRTGDTEAFF.

This chain links TRBV28 with TRBJ2-4, with a tentative D call TRBD2 (5 bases). Germline CDR1 is MDHEN and CDR2 is SYDVKM. CDR3 length: 16 residues. The V end was cut by 5 bases, the J end by 1 base, with 15 bases between. The CDR3 loop reads CASSPQRHTAKNIQYF. The CDR3 DNA reads TGTGCCAGCAGTCCCCAGCGGCATACTGCCAAAAACATTCAGTACTTC.

The CDR3 region has the DNA TGTGCCACCGCCGGGGGCCCAGCCTACAATGAGCAGTTCTTC. Translated: CATAGGPAYNEQFF. The J gene is TRBJ2-1, the V gene TRBV24-1; D may be TRBD1 or TRBD2 (6 bases each). CDR1 and CDR2 from the germline V gene are KGHDR and SFDVKD. The germline V and J ends were trimmed by 9 bases and 2 bases, with 13 bases remaining between them. CDR3 length: 14 amino acids.

This clonotype has ten or more counts. The chain is built from TRBV6-2 or TRBV6-3 and TRBJ1-5; the D gene is possibly TRBD1 (5 bases). Trimming removed 2 bases from V and 2 bases from J, with 10 bases in between. CDR1 is MNHEY and CDR2 is SVGEGT in the germline V gene. The CDR3 extends over 15 amino acids. The CDR3 here is CASSYIQVGNQPQHF. CDR3 coding DNA: TGTGCCAGCAGTTACATACAGGTTGGCAATCAGCCCCAGCATTTT.

This clonotype has a count of ten or more. An end of the junction differs from the germline gene, which may be a read error. V gene TRBV24-1 combines with J gene TRBJ2-5; 7 nucleotides align to TRBD1. Per the germline V gene, CDR1 is KGHDR and CDR2 is SFDVKD. This CDR3 has 12 residues. The CDR3 here is CATSDTYRGHRF. The CDR3 bases are TGTGCCACCAGTGACACCTATAGGGGGCATCGCTTC.

This clonotype occurred many times. The rearrangement uses TRBV20-1 and TRBJ2-5; 13 bases are shared with TRBD2. J lost 5 bases, V lost 5 bases, and 8 bases had no gene match. The CDR3 consists of 15 residues. In germline, CDR1 is DFQATT, CDR2 SNEGSKA (reference sequence). CDR3 sequence: CSAVRLAGGRETQYF. DNA of the CDR3: TGCAGTGCTGTGAGACTAGCGGGGGGCCGGGAGACCCAGTACTTC.

This clonotype was detected a few times. This chain joins TRBV29-1 and TRBJ1-4; D is possibly TRBD1 (6 bases). Trimming removed 4 bases at V and 5 bases at J, with 11 bases between. Germline loops: CDR1 SQVTM, CDR2 ANQGSEA. The CDR3 is 13 amino acids. In DNA form, the CDR3 reads TGCAGCGTTGTTCAGGGGATGAATGAAAAACTGTTTTTT. Its translation: CSVVQGMNEKLFF.

This clonotype has at least ten counts. The chain employs TRBV4-2 and TRBJ2-3; D remains unclear. Trimming removed 3 bases from V and 2 bases from J, with 3 bases in between. CDR1 and CDR2 from the germline V gene are LGHNA and YNFKEQ. The CDR3 is made up of 12 amino acids. The CDR3 DNA reads TGTGCCAGCAGCCAGAACACAGATACGCAGTATTTT. This sequence encodes CASSQNTDTQYF.

This clonotype has at least ten counts. The chain uses TRBV19 and TRBJ1-2, with TRBD1 identical over 7 bases. With V trimmed by 1 base and J by 4 bases, 6 bases remained unmatched. This CDR3 is built from 15 residues. Per the germline V gene, CDR1 is LNHDA and CDR2 is SQIVND (reference sequence). CDR3 region: CASSIGLGQSYGYTF. In nucleotides, the CDR3 is TGTGCCAGTAGTATAGGTCTGGGACAGTCCTATGGCTACACCTTC.

This clonotype was detected ten times or more. V is TRBV29-1 and J is TRBJ2-5; a possible D gene is TRBD1 (5 bases). Germline CDR1 SQVTM, CDR2 ANQGSEA. The CDR3 runs 15 residues. V lost 7 bases to trimming and J lost 6 bases, with 24 bases between them. CDR3 bases: TGCAGCGCCGACGAACCCTGGGGCCGTCCGAAGACCCAGTACTTC. Residues: CSADEPWGRPKTQYF.